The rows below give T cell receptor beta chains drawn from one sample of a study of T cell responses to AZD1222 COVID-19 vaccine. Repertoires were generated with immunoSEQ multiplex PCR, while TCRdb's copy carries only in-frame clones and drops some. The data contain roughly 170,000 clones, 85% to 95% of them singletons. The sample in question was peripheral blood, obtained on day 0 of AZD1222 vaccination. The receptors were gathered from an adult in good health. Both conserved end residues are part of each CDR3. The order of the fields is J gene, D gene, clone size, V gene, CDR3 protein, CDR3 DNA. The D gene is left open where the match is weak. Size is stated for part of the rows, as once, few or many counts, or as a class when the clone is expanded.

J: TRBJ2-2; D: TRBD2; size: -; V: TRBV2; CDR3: CASSASGTSAIGELFF; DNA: TGTGCCAGCAGTGCTTCCGGGACTAGCGCCATAGGGGAGCTGTTTTTT
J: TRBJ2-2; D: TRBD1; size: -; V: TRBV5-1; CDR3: CASRRTGATGELFF; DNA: TGCGCCAGCAGGCGGACAGGGGCGACCGGGGAGCTGTTTTTT
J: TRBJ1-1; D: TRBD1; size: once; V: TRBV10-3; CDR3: CAITTETGGDRGHIRTEAFF; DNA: TGTGCCATCACCACCGAAACGGGCGGGGACAGGGGGCATATTCGGACTGAAGCTTTCTTT
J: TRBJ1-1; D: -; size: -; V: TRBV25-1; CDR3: CASSEVLGGGGTEAFF; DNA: TGTGCCAGCAGTGAGGTCCTGGGAGGTGGGGGGACTGAAGCTTTCTTT
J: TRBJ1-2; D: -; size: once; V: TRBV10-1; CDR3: CASGGAQSNYGYTF; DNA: TGCGCCAGCGGGGGGGCTCAGTCGAACTATGGCTACACCTTC
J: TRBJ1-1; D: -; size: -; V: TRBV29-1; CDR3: CSVEGKNTEAFF; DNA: TGCAGCGTTGAAGGCAAGAACACTGAAGCTTTCTTT
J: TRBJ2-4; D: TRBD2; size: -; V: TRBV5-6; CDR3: CASSSGLDGIFQYF; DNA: TGTGCCAGCAGCTCGGGACTAGATGGCATTTTTCAGTACTTC
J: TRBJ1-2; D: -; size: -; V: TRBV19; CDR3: CASSFRASYGYTF; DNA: TGTGCCAGTAGTTTCAGGGCTTCCTATGGCTACACCTTC
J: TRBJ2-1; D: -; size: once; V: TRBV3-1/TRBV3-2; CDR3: CASSQDNYNEQFF; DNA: TGTGCCAGCAGCCAAGATAACTACAATGAGCAGTTCTTC
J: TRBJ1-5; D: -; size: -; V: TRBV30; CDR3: CAWRGSGNQPQHF; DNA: TGTGCCTGGAGAGGGTCCGGCAATCAGCCCCAGCATTTT
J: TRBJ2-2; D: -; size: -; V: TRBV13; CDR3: CASSLGNRAGSTGELFF; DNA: TGTGCCAGCAGCTTAGGGAACAGGGCGGGGAGCACCGGGGAGCTGTTTTTT
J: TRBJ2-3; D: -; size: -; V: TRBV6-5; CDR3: CASSTGTGRYTQYF; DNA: TGTGCCAGCAGTACTGGGACGGGACGATATACGCAGTATTTT
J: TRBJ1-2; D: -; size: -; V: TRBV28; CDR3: CATSMGGPYGYTF; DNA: TGTGCCACCTCAATGGGAGGGCCGTATGGCTACACCTTC
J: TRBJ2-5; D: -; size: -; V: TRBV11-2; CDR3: CASSLDLNSQETQYF; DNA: TGTGCCAGCAGCTTAGATTTGAACAGCCAAGAGACCCAGTACTTC
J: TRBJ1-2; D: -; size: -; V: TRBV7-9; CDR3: CASSFYGYGYTF; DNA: TGTGCCAGCAGCTTTTACGGCTATGGCTACACCTTC
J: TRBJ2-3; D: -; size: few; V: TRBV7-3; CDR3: CASSLSAAGSTDTQYF; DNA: TGTGCCAGCAGCTTAAGTGCGGCGGGGAGCACAGATACGCAGTATTTT
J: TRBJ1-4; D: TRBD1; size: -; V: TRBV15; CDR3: CATSRGVGTGGEKLFF; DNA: TGTGCCACCAGCAGAGGAGTCGGGACAGGGGGTGAAAAACTGTTTTTT
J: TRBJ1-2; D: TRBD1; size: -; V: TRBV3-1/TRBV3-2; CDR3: CASRPTGDYGYTF; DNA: TGTGCCAGCAGGCCTACAGGGGACTATGGCTACACCTTC
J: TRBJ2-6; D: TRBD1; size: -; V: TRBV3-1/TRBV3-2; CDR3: CASSQIGQGFSGANVLTF; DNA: TGTGCCAGCAGCCAAATCGGACAGGGATTCTCTGGGGCCAACGTCCTGACTTTC
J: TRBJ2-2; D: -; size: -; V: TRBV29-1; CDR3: CSVRGRAFAGELFF; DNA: TGCAGCGTCCGGGGCCGGGCTTTCGCCGGGGAGCTGTTTTTT
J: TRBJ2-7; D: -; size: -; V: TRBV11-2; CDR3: CASSFGGGPYEQYF; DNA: TGTGCCAGCAGCTTTGGGGGGGGGCCCTACGAGCAGTACTTC
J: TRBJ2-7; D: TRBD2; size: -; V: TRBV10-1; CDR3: CASSNHGGAGEQYF; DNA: TGCGCCAGCAGTAACCACGGGGGGGCCGGCGAGCAGTACTTC
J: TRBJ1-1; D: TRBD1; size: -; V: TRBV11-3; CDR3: CATMGQPNTEAFF; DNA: TGTGCCACCATGGGACAGCCGAACACTGAAGCTTTCTTT
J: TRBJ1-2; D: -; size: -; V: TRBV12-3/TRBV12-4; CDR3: CASSSALLGGYTF; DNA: TGTGCCAGCAGTTCCGCGCTTCTAGGTGGCTACACCTTC
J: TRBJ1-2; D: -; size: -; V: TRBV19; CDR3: CASSLFGAGSSYGYTF; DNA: TGTGCCAGTAGTCTGTTCGGGGCAGGTTCCTCCTATGGCTACACCTTC